This T cell receptor (beta chain) derives from a study of T cell repertoires in cytomegalovirus infection. As for the study in general: Use of recently identified HLA-C-restricted and well-studied HLA-B-restricted CMV epitopes was part of the study. In public TCR beta signatures, there were indications of both CMV infection and matching HLA type. Findings and limits, study-wide: Ex vivo responses were dominated by HLA-C-restricted CMV-specific TCR beta clonotypes. Totalled public TCR beta family frequency picked out people who carried CMV plus the relevant HLA.

One entry per CDR3 protein results from TCRdb running MiXCR on the reads. The sample has about 890,000 distinct CDR3 sequences, 25% to 40% seen once. The CDR3 totals 18 residues. Germline values: CDR1 SEHNR, CDR2 FQNEAQ (reference sequence). The V and J ends lost 4 bases and 3 bases respectively, with 21 bases between them. Concerning this clonotype itself: Its antigen remains unknown.

The source is a human donor in good health (CMV status not recorded). Some clones in this sample may be carry-over from other donors' samples. The chain recombines TRBV7-9 with TRBJ1-4, with D possibly being TRBD1 (5 bases). The sample in question was cultured CD8+ T cells from PBMCs, obtained from culture after CMV antigen stimulation. CDR3 DNA sequence: TGTGCCAGCAGCTCGAGACTTAGGGCGGGGGTGCCTAATGAAAAACTGTTTTTT. Amino acids: CASSSRLRAGVPNEKLFF.